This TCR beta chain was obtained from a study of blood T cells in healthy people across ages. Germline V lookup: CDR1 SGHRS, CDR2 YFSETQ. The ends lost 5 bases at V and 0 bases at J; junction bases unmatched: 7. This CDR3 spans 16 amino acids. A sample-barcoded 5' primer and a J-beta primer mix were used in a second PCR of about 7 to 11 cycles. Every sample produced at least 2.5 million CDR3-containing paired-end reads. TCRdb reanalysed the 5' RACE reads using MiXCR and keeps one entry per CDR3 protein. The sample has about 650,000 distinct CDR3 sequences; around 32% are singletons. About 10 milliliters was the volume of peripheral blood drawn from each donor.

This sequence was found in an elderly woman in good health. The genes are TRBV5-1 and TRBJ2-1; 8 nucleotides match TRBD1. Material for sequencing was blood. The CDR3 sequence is CASRETGASSYNEQFF. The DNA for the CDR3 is TGCGCCAGCAGAGAGACAGGGGCGAGCTCCTACAATGAGCAGTTCTTC.